A single sample gave rise to the 2 T cell receptor beta chains below, sequenced in a study of beta chain features in type 1 diabetes. The isolated RNA, all of it, was reverse transcribed, so expressed TCRB transcripts were what got sequenced. Profiling relied on immunoSEQ multiplex PCR, and the TCRdb table lists in-frame clones only, not all of them. Of fewer than 150,000 clones detected, roughly 7.2% appear once; the ten largest clones hold approximately 1.5%. Sequences were obtained from central memory CD4+ T cells from blood. The receptors shown here come from a woman in her thirties in good health.

In its sample, this clone was seen a few times. The V and J genes are TRBV29-1 and TRBJ2-7; 8 nucleotides agree with TRBD2. CDR3 length equals 13 residues. The J segment lost 3 bases and the V segment lost 7 bases, leaving 8 bases of the junction unmatched. CDR1 and CDR2 (germline): SQVTM, ANQGSEA. The CDR3 protein is CSALGAGGYEQYF. The CDR3 region has the DNA TGCAGCGCCTTAGGGGCGGGGGGCTACGAGCAGTACTTC.

This clone was seen more than once but under ten times. This rearrangement joins TRBV7-2 to TRBJ2-2, with a tentative D call TRBD2 (6 bases). Per the germline V gene, CDR1 is SGHTA and CDR2 is FQGNSA. The CDR3 has 15 amino acids. V lost 8 bases and J lost 0, with 13 bases in between. The CDR3 nucleotides read TGTGCCAGCGCGTGGAGGGCTACGAACACCGGGGAGCTGTTTTTT. It is translated as CASAWRATNTGELFF.